This T cell receptor (beta chain) was retrieved from a study of Ad26.COV2.S vaccination and SARS-CoV-2 variants (dated by TCRdb to the early 2020s). In terms of the full investigation: Vaccine-arm donors came from COV1001, a multicentre, randomized, double-blind, placebo-controlled phase I-IIa trial of Ad26.COV2.S in healthy adults. Trial participants were randomized into five groups of five: low-dose or high-dose Ad26.COV2.S given once or twice, or placebo on both occasions. Ad26.COV2.S was administered intramuscularly at a dose of 5x10^10 or 1x10^11 viral particles, either as one shot or as two shots given 56 days apart. The TCR-sequenced set comprised approximately 32 samples: some 20 Ad26.COV2.S vaccine recipients, 5 placebo recipients and 8 SARS-CoV-2 convalescent individuals. Investigators remained blinded to trial group allocation during experiments and outcome assessment. Sequencing of the TCRbeta repertoire served to evaluate the specificity and breadth of SARS-CoV-2-reactive T cell receptors following Ad26.COV2.S vaccination.

TCRbeta CDR3 regions were sequenced with the immunoSEQ Assay. After extraction, genomic DNA underwent amplification by bias-controlled multiplex PCR, followed by high-throughput sequencing. The authors' pipeline ran thus. Collapsing and filtering of sequences were performed to quantify the absolute abundance of each unique TCRbeta CDR3 region. T cell fraction was estimated by normalizing TCRbeta template counts to usable DNA, with usable DNA measured through amplification of reference genes found in all nucleated cells. Repertoire TCRs were annotated as SARS-CoV-2-specific by exact matching of V gene, CDR3 amino acid sequence and J gene to a known reactive TCR set. The reference SARS-CoV-2 TCR set was derived from MIRA and filtered for enrichment in COVID-19-positive ImmuneCODE repertoires, a step that removed public or cross-reactive TCRs. Drawing on the MIRA antigens, annotated TCRs were analysed further at the level of specific ORF or position within ORF. Depth was the summed frequency of annotated unique rearrangements, while breadth was defined as annotated unique rearrangements over total unique productive rearrangements. Two-sided Wilcoxon rank-sum tests were applied when comparing TCR breadth between groups. TCRdb retrieved this table from immuneACCESS and kept in-frame rearrangements only. Not all clones are present; in checked studies, unresolved V genes account for under half, and no reason is known for the remainder. V, J and clone size reflect that table, while D and trimming were determined from the DNA. In this sample the table shows hundreds of thousands of clones, roughly 86% of which occur a single time. The top ten constitute 2.5% to 3.5% of the sample.

The germline ends are 19 bases apart after V is trimmed by 4 bases and J by 6 bases. The CDR3, from cysteine to phenylalanine, totals 16 residues. Only the CDR3 DNA stays, 48 bases, in frame from base 1. CDR1 and CDR2 are read off the germline V gene as SGDLS and YYNGEE. Taken with the paper, the label for treatment or condition translates to: about 20 received Ad26.COV2.S at low or high dose, single or two shots; 5 received placebo; per-sample allocation not given. Repertoires of vaccine and placebo recipients were sequenced from samples collected on day 63 after the first injection. In Cohort 1b, around 25 adults aged 18-55 years were enrolled at a single site in Boston, USA, between 29 July and 7 August 2020. Ad26.COV2.S was a replication-incompetent adenovirus type 26 vector that expressed a prefusion-stabilized SARS-CoV-2 spike protein derived from the original Wuhan strain. Comments on this clone: The antigen it binds to is not known. Per-base quality was not reported, and no clone a single base away is much larger than it.

Overall study results and their limits: The study was not powered to compare responses between vaccine doses or regimens. Higher spike-specific TCR breadth was observed in Ad26.COV2.S recipients than in placebo recipients (P = 0.0014). Substantial breadth of spike-specific CD8+ and CD4+ T cell responses was reported after vaccination. Vaccine and placebo recipients had similar non-spike TCR breadth, a finding consistent with the vaccine containing only spike. The authors noted that the TCR breadth and depth analyses may have underestimated total T cell responses.

The chain employs TRBV9 and TRBJ2-2, and TRBD2 may be the D gene, going by 5 matching bases. The starting material was peripheral blood, obtained in a trial of Ad26.COV2.S vaccine versus placebo. This TCR was recovered from a person aged 18 to 59 who received the Ad26.COV2.S COVID-19 vaccine or a placebo. The CDR3 here reads CASSPGSPQRAGELFF. DNA sequence: TGTGCCAGCAGCCCCGGATCCCCACAGAGGGCCGGGGAGCTGTTTTTT.